One sample yielded the 20 T cell receptor beta chains listed below, sequenced in a study of cytomegalovirus exposure and HLA in healthy donors. With 60 Vbeta and 13 Jbeta primers, the PCR was carried out. The repertoire was sequenced with immunoSEQ multiplex PCR; TCRdb's copy has only in-frame clones and lacks some. The repertoire includes around 90,000 clones, less than 65% of them detected once, and over 5% sits in the top ten. Sequencing was carried out using PBMCs. The receptors here all came from a woman aged 25-40 years in good health and CMV-seropositive.

The V gene is TRBV7-2, the J gene TRBJ1-5; possibly TRBD1 for D (5 bases). The CDR3 runs to 15 residues. V was cut by 0 bases and J by 9 bases, with 15 bases left in between. CDR1 SGHTA and CDR2 FQGNSA come from the germline V gene. The CDR3 sequence is CASSLALGGSRPQHF. CDR3 in DNA: TGTGCCAGCAGCTTAGCGCTGGGGGGGTCAAGGCCCCAGCATTTT.

This clone turned up a few times. The chain recombines TRBV5-8 with TRBJ2-3; unclear D gene. Germline V gene data show CDR1 as SGHTS and CDR2 as YDEGEE. V was cut by 4 bases and J by 3 bases, with 6 bases left in between. The CDR3 loop spans 12 amino acids. The CDR3 DNA reads TGTGCCAGCAGCCCGAGGACAGATACGCAGTATTTT. Translated: CASSPRTDTQYF.

The V call is TRBV13, the J call TRBJ2-5, with 8 bases lining up with TRBD2. Germline CDR1 PRHDT, CDR2 FYEKMQ (reference sequence). The V segment lost 5 bases and the J segment 4 bases; nucleotides outside the gene matches: 6. CDR3 length: 14 residues. This CDR3 reads CASSLRTSTETQYF. CDR3 sequence (DNA): TGTGCCAGCAGCCTACGGACTAGCACAGAGACCCAGTACTTC.

This clone was detected only once. This chain links TRBV6-1 with TRBJ1-5, with D tentatively TRBD1 (5 bases). Germline-derived CDR1 and CDR2 are MNHNS and SASEGT. CDR3 length equals 13 residues. The V end lost 7 bases, the J end lost 5 bases, and 12 bases lay between the germline ends. The CDR3 region has the DNA TGTGCCAGCACTAGGGGATCCGATCAGCCCCAGCATTTT. Amino acids: CASTRGSDQPQHF.

In this sample, this clone turned up a few times. The chain employs TRBV19 and TRBJ2-7, with a tentative D call TRBD2 (6 bases). Trimming stripped 5 bases from V and 6 bases from J, with 23 bases between. This CDR3 contains 16 residues. The germline gives CDR1 LNHDA, CDR2 SQIVND (reference sequence). CDR3 region: CASSETRSAGFFEQYF. For the CDR3, the DNA is TGTGCCAGTAGTGAGACTAGATCGGCGGGGTTTTTCGAGCAGTACTTC. The variable domain in full, completed from reference TRBV19 and TRBJ2-7, reads DGGITQSPKYLFRKEGQNVTLSCEQNLNHDAMYWYRQDPGQGLRLIYYSQIVNDFQKGDIAEGYSVSREKKESFPLTVTSAQKNPTAFYLCASSETRSAGFFEQYFGPGTRLTVT.

The chain is built from TRBV4-1 and TRBJ1-3, with D perhaps TRBD1 (5 bases). The V end was cut by 2 bases, the J end by 1 base, with 15 bases between. The germline gives CDR1 MGHRA, CDR2 YSYEKL. CDR3 size: 17 residues. The CDR3 DNA sequence: TGCGCCAGCAGCCAATCTCATAAGGGGATTTCTGGAAACACCATATATTTT. This gives the protein CASSQSHKGISGNTIYF.

This sequence joins TRBV19 and TRBJ2-5; TRBD1 matches 9 bases. The DNA end is a closer match to TRBJ2-7, so the J assignment may be wrong. The CDR3 totals 13 residues. Germline V CDR1 and CDR2: LNHDA, SQIVND (reference sequence). CDR3 sequence (DNA): TGTGCCAGTAGTAGACAGGGGGCCTACGAGCAGTACTTC. This sequence encodes CASSRQGAYEQYF.

This clone was observed a single time. The gene calls are TRBV7-9 and TRBJ1-4; D is possibly TRBD1 (5 bases). Germline V gene data show CDR1 as SEHNR and CDR2 as FQNEAQ (reference sequence). The CDR3 is made up of 14 amino acids. V lost 7 bases to trimming and J lost 4 bases, with 13 bases between them. CDR3 in amino acids: CASTQGWGNEKLFF. The CDR3, as DNA: TGTGCCAGCACGCAGGGCTGGGGTAATGAAAAACTGTTTTTT.

DNA for the CDR3: TGTGCCAGCAGTGCTCAGGGTACTGGCTACACCTTC. Translated, it gives CASSAQGTGYTF. The chain employs TRBV28 and TRBJ1-2, with D tentatively TRBD1 (5 bases). Germline values: CDR1 MDHEN, CDR2 SYDVKM. Trimming took 5 bases from V and 7 from J, leaving 11 bases between them. The CDR3 sequence is 12 residues long.

The count of this clone is one. This chain links TRBV7-2 with TRBJ2-7; no clear D gene. In germline, CDR1 is SGHTA, CDR2 FQGNSA. The length of the CDR3 is 12 residues. V was cut by 5 bases and J by 6 bases, with 11 bases left in between. The CDR3 coding sequence is TGTGCCAGCAGCGCCAGGTATAGCGAGCAGTACTTC. Translated: CASSARYSEQYF.

The chain carries TRBV9 and TRBJ1-6; 7 bases align to TRBD1. Germline CDR1 is SGDLS and CDR2 is YYNGEE. V shed 3 bases, J shed 10 bases, and the junction held 10 bases outside the gene matches. The CDR3 has 15 residues. The CDR3 sequence is CASSARQGFESPLHF. The CDR3 DNA reads TGTGCCAGCAGCGCCCGACAGGGCTTTGAATCACCCCTCCACTTT.

This rearrangement joins TRBV6-6 to TRBJ2-5, with D perhaps TRBD1 (6 bases). This CDR3 has 13 amino acids. Between the trimmed V and J ends, which lost 5 bases and 1 base, there was a span of 8 bases. CDR1 MNHNY and CDR2 SVGAGI come from the germline V gene (reference sequence). The CDR3 coding sequence is TGTGCCAGCAGTCCACAGGGCCAAGAGACCCAGTACTTC. It encodes CASSPQGQETQYF.

The chain joins TRBV5-1 to TRBJ2-6; no firm D call. The V gene lost 2 bases and the J gene lost 2 bases, with 5 bases spanning the gap. Germline assignment: CDR1 SGHRS and CDR2 YFSETQ. The CDR3 is 14 amino acids. This chain's CDR3 is CASSFTAGANVLTF. DNA of the CDR3: TGCGCCAGCAGCTTTACAGCTGGGGCCAACGTCCTGACTTTC. Variable domain in full (rest from reference TRBV5-1 and TRBJ2-6): KAGVTQTPRYLIKTRGQQVTLSCSPISGHRSVSWYQQTPGQGLQFLFEYFSETQRNKGNFPGRFSGRQFSNSRSEMNVSTLELGDSALYLCASSFTAGANVLTFGAGSRLTVL.

J is TRBJ2-7 and V is TRBV27, with 7 bases identical to TRBD1. The CDR3 covers 14 residues. Germline CDR1 MNHEY, CDR2 SMNVEV (reference sequence). J was trimmed by 2 bases and V by 5 bases; bases with no gene match: 6. The CDR3 loop is CASSQDRPPYEQYF. DNA of the CDR3: TGTGCCAGCAGTCAGGACAGGCCTCCCTACGAGCAGTACTTC.

This rearrangement joins TRBV6-5 to TRBJ1-3; D call uncertain. The CDR3 spans 14 residues. V dropped 4 bases and J dropped 4 bases, with 11 bases sitting between them. Germline CDR1 is MNHEY and CDR2 is SVGAGI. The CDR3 is CASSSDWKGNTIYF. CDR3 nucleotides: TGTGCCAGCAGTTCCGACTGGAAGGGAAACACCATATATTTT.

This clone was seen only a few times. The CDR3: CASSVGTGGTDTQYF. CDR3 coding DNA: TGTGCCAGCAGCGTCGGGACAGGGGGCACAGATACGCAGTATTTT. The chain uses TRBV11-2 and TRBJ2-3; 10 positions match TRBD1. This CDR3 contains 15 residues. The junction had 3 bases not matched to a gene; V was cut back by 5 bases and J by 1 base. The V gene's germline CDR1 is SGHAT and CDR2 FQNNGV.

Only a few counts were recorded for this clone. V and J are TRBV5-4 and TRBJ2-5; 11 positions match TRBD1. The J call may be faulty, since TRBJ2-7 better matches the DNA end. The CDR3 spans 15 residues. Per the germline V gene, CDR1 is SGHNT and CDR2 is YYREEE (reference sequence). The CDR3 sequence: CASSPGTGGAYEQYF. As DNA, the CDR3 is TGTGCCAGCAGCCCTGGGACAGGGGGGGCCTACGAGCAGTACTTC.

The chain uses TRBV13 and TRBJ2-7; no firm D call. Germline CDR1 and CDR2: PRHDT and FYEKMQ (reference sequence). V lost 5 bases, J lost 5 bases, and 22 bases lay in between. The CDR3 runs to 16 residues. CDR3 protein: CASSQTLTEPTHEQYF. The CDR3 nucleotides read TGTGCCAGCAGCCAAACCCTGACTGAGCCCACCCACGAGCAGTACTTC.

The chain recombines TRBV7-2 with TRBJ1-5; 8 bases agree with TRBD1. Trimming removed 3 bases from V and 3 bases from J; junction bases left unmatched: 4. This CDR3 has 15 amino acids. CDR1 SGHTA and CDR2 FQGNSA come from the germline V gene. Here the CDR3 reads CASSFQGASNQPQHF. In DNA, the CDR3 is TGTGCCAGCAGCTTTCAGGGGGCTTCCAATCAGCCCCAGCATTTT. Supplemented by reference TRBV7-2 and TRBJ1-5, the full variable domain reads GAGVSQSPSNKVTEKGKDVELRCDPISGHTALYWYRQSLGQGLEFLIYFQGNSAPDKSGLPSDRFSAERTGGSVSTLTIQRTQQEDSAVYLCASSFQGASNQPQHFGDGTRLSIL.

The sample holds a few counts of this clone. The chain employs TRBV15 and TRBJ1-2; maybe TRBD1 (5 bases). The CDR3 is 16 residues long. Germline V gene data show CDR1 as LNHNV and CDR2 as YYDKDF (reference sequence). V gave up 0 bases and J gave up 8 bases, with 19 bases separating them. CDR3 sequence: CATSRDLTAAGKGYTF. In nucleotides, the CDR3 is TGTGCCACCAGCAGAGATCTCACGGCAGCAGGGAAGGGCTACACCTTC.